This TCR beta chain was sequenced in a study of vaccination and CD4 T cells after COVID-19. Background on the study: A median of around 110 days (range 35 to 161) separated diagnosis from post-COVID sampling. The study, taken as a whole, reports: Spike mono-reactivity held for 304 of 307 vaccine-specific clones in convalescent patients. Median numbers of SARS-CoV-2-reactive clonotypes increased from approximately 21 to 40 (not a significant change). Researchers report that a median 86.3% of reactive clones in convalescent patients surfaced only post-vaccination.

Trimming removed 4 bases from V and 2 bases from J, with 11 bases in between. This CDR3 spans 14 amino acids. CDR1 is MNHEY and CDR2 is SVGEGT in the germline V gene. TCRdb re-analysed the PCR reads in MiXCR, keeping a single row per CDR3 protein. Among some 16,000 distinct CDR3 sequences listed, around 66% were seen once. Worth noting for this clonotype: Its target is not known.

This sample comprised CD4+ T cells from blood, obtained after SARS-CoV-2 vaccination. The chain couples TRBV6-2 or TRBV6-3 to TRBJ1-1, with D maybe TRBD1 (5 bases). This sequence originates from a human donor who had recovered from COVID-19. In nucleotides, the CDR3 is TGTGCCAGCAGTTTATCGGACACTAACACTGAAGCTTTCTTT. It encodes CASSLSDTNTEAFF.